Following are 29 T cell receptor beta chains from one sample sequenced in a study of response to subunit inactivated influenza vaccine. MiXCR, run by TCRdb on the RT-PCR reads, gives a single entry per CDR3 protein. Of 550,000 to 650,000 distinct CDR3 sequences in the sample, approximately 12% were seen once. The sample consisted of PBMCs from blood, taken on the day of vaccination. Receptors originate from a man over 45 who received an inactivated influenza vaccine.

The CDR3 protein is CASRRTGEENEQFF. The CDR3 DNA sequence: TGTGCCAGCAGGAGGACAGGGGAAGAGAATGAGCAGTTCTTC. The J gene is TRBJ2-1, the V gene TRBV5-6; 9 bases match TRBD1. Germline values: CDR1 SGHDT, CDR2 YYEEEE. The ends lost 5 bases at V and 7 bases at J; junction bases unmatched: 7. The length of the CDR3 is 14 residues.

This clonotype was detected a few times. V is TRBV9 and J is TRBJ2-1; 8 positions match TRBD2. Germline trimming cut 6 bases from V and 9 bases from J; bases unmatched to any gene: 11. CDR1 SGDLS and CDR2 YYNGEE come from the germline V gene. The CDR3 totals 14 residues. The CDR3 region is CASTPGIAGREQFF. CDR3 DNA: TGTGCCAGCACGCCCGGAATAGCGGGACGTGAGCAGTTCTTC.

The chain uses TRBV6-5 and TRBJ2-5; TRBD2 might be the D (7 bases). Trimming took 2 bases from V and 5 from J, leaving 9 bases between them. In germline, CDR1 is MNHEY, CDR2 SVGAGI. CDR3 length: 13 amino acids. CDR3 amino acids: CASSYGGGETQYF. The CDR3 DNA reads as TGTGCCAGCAGTTACGGGGGGGGCGAGACCCAGTACTTC.

For this clonotype: A read error may account for a junction end that differs from germline. This chain joins TRBV20-1 and TRBJ2-7; D remains unclear. The CDR3 totals 16 residues. Germline values: CDR1 DFQATT, CDR2 SNEGSKA (reference sequence). The CDR3 loop reads CCARDPNGPHSYEQYF. CDR3 DNA sequence: TGCTGTGCTAGAGATCCTAACGGGCCGCACTCCTACGAGCAGTACTTC.

This clonotype was recorded at least ten times. The chain combines TRBV12-3 or TRBV12-4 with TRBJ1-6; unclear D gene. This CDR3 contains 12 residues. Trimming took off 1 base at V and 8 bases at J, with 3 bases between the two ends. CDR3 amino acids: CASSLDYSPLHF. The CDR3 region has the DNA TGTGCCAGCAGTTTAGACTATTCACCCCTCCACTTT.

The CDR3 sequence is CASSLVPYAEAFF. CDR3 in DNA: TGTGCCAGCAGCTTGGTTCCTTACGCTGAAGCTTTCTTT. The J gene is TRBJ1-1, the V gene TRBV5-5; D is unresolved. CDR3 length: 13 amino acids. CDR1 is SGHKS and CDR2 is YYEKEE in the germline V gene (reference sequence). Trimming took 0 bases from V and 6 from J, leaving 9 bases between them.

Only a few counts were recorded for this clonotype. The J gene is TRBJ2-3, the V gene TRBV7-2, with TRBD2 matching over 11 bases. The germline gives CDR1 SGHTA, CDR2 FQGNSA. V was clipped by 5 bases and J by 4 bases; unmatched bases: 8. This CDR3 comprises 16 residues. CDR3 protein: CASSPRKLAGADTQYF. In nucleotides, the CDR3 is TGTGCCAGCAGCCCAAGAAAACTAGCGGGAGCAGATACGCAGTATTTT.

The chain combines TRBV5-1 with TRBJ2-2; D possibly matches TRBD1 or TRBD2 (5 bases each). V lost 5 bases and J 0 bases, leaving 17 bases between the germline ends. Germline CDR1 is SGHRS and CDR2 is YFSETQ. The CDR3 extends over 17 amino acids. The CDR3 here is CASSITPGPTNTGELFF. The CDR3 DNA reads as TGCGCCAGCAGTATTACCCCGGGACCGACGAACACCGGGGAGCTGTTTTTT.

This clonotype was picked up many times. The chain recombines TRBV7-2 with TRBJ2-1; no definite D call. The CDR3 is made up of 12 amino acids. Germline assignment: CDR1 SGHTA and CDR2 FQGNSA. V was cut by 2 bases and J by 12 bases, with 11 bases left in between. The CDR3 nucleotides read TGTGCCAGCAGCTTATCCTCGGTCCGGCAGTTCTTC. This gives the protein CASSLSSVRQFF.

This clonotype has only a few counts. In DNA, the CDR3 is TGTGCCAGCAGCCATAACGCAGGGGGAGGCTACACCTTC. Its protein product is CASSHNAGGGYTF. V and J are TRBV3-1 and TRBJ1-2, with TRBD1 identical over 7 bases. V shed 3 bases and J 8 bases; nucleotides not matched to a gene: 6. Germline values: CDR1 LGHDT, CDR2 YNNKEL (reference sequence). This CDR3 region has 13 residues.

There are a few counts of this clonotype. The rearrangement joins TRBV27 to TRBJ1-3, with a weak D call TRBD1 (6 bases). The V end lost 2 bases, the J end lost 2 bases, and 13 bases lay between the germline ends. Germline-derived CDR1 and CDR2 are MNHEY and SMNVEV (reference sequence). CDR3 length: 16 amino acids. The CDR3 DNA follows: TGTGCCAGCAGTTTACAAGGGGGAATTCCTGGAAACACCATATATTTT. It is translated as CASSLQGGIPGNTIYF.

This clonotype was counted between two and nine times. The chain carries TRBV3-1 and TRBJ2-7; unclear D gene. The germline V gene has CDR1 LGHDT and CDR2 YNNKEL (reference sequence). The CDR3 contains 16 residues. Trimming cost V 0 bases and J 2 bases, with 14 bases left between them. The CDR3 is CASSQDSTRFPYEQYF. The CDR3 DNA reads TGTGCCAGCAGCCAAGACTCCACACGGTTCCCCTACGAGCAGTACTTC.

The rearrangement joins TRBV4-3 to TRBJ2-5; D is undetermined. Germline assignment: CDR1 LGHNA and CDR2 YSLEER. There are 14 residues in the CDR3. V lost 2 bases, J lost 2 bases, and 9 bases lay in between. CDR3 protein: CASSQFSEQETQYF. The CDR3 coding sequence is TGCGCCAGCAGCCAATTCAGCGAACAAGAGACCCAGTACTTC.

The CDR3 coding sequence is TGCGCCAGCAGCTTATATCCCGAGAATTCACCCCTCCACTTT. This sequence encodes CASSLYPENSPLHF. The chain links TRBV5-1 to TRBJ1-6; D ambiguous. The CDR3 runs 14 residues. Per germline, CDR1 SGHRS and CDR2 YFSETQ. V lost 2 bases and J lost 7, with 10 bases in between.

The chain carries TRBV20-1 and TRBJ2-7; maybe TRBD2 (7 bases). CDR1 is DFQATT and CDR2 is SNEGSKA in the germline V gene (reference sequence). Deletions cut 3 bases from V and 2 bases from J, with 17 bases between. CDR3 length: 15 residues. CDR3 DNA: TGCAGTGCTAGGGAACTCGGGGGGCCACCCTACGAGCAGTACTTC. It yields the protein CSARELGGPPYEQYF.

The chain uses TRBV15 and TRBJ2-3, with D possibly being TRBD1 (6 bases). The CDR3 covers 15 residues. Germline V gene lookup returns CDR1 LNHNV and CDR2 YYDKDF (reference sequence). V lost 0 bases, J lost 7 bases, and 14 bases lay in between. In nucleotides, the CDR3 is TGTGCCACCAGCAGAGAGGCAGGGGTGGCAAATACGCAGTATTTT. Translating it yields CATSREAGVANTQYF.

This clonotype came up a few times. This chain links TRBV28 with TRBJ1-5; D gene uncertain. In germline, CDR1 is MDHEN, CDR2 SYDVKM. Between the trimmed V and J ends, which lost 2 bases and 3 bases, there was a span of 8 bases. There are 14 residues in the CDR3. The CDR3 region is CASSLGAYNQPQHF. The DNA for the CDR3 is TGTGCCAGCAGTTTAGGCGCTTACAATCAGCCCCAGCATTTT.

This chain uses TRBV6-5 with TRBJ2-1; TRBD2 aligns across 8 bases. Germline V CDR1 and CDR2: MNHEY, SVGAGI. V was pared by 2 bases and J by 11 bases, with 8 bases of the junction left unmatched. CDR3 size: 14 residues. CDR3 region: CASSYPPLSGKQFF. The CDR3 DNA reads as TGTGCCAGCAGTTACCCTCCTCTTAGCGGGAAGCAGTTCTTC.

The J gene is TRBJ2-1, the V gene TRBV10-3; either TRBD1 or TRBD2 may supply D (5 bases each). Germline assignment: CDR1 ENHRY and CDR2 SYGVKD. CDR3 size: 15 residues. Trimming left V 6 bases short and J 2 bases short, with 14 bases between. The CDR3 DNA follows: TGTGCCATCAGGTCGCGTCGGGGCCCCTACAATGAGCAGTTCTTC. Amino acids: CAIRSRRGPYNEQFF.

A few counts support this clonotype. The J gene is TRBJ2-1, the V gene TRBV20-1; TRBD1 or TRBD2 may be the D gene (5 bases each). Between the trimmed V and J ends, which lost 6 bases and 9 bases, there was a span of 12 bases. Germline lookup yields CDR1 DFQATT and CDR2 SNEGSKA (reference sequence). The CDR3 has 11 amino acids. The CDR3 here is CSARGATEQFF. CDR3 nucleotide sequence: TGCAGTGCCCGAGGGGCGACTGAGCAGTTCTTC.

The genes are TRBV5-1 and TRBJ2-7, with 8 positions matching TRBD1. Germline assignment: CDR1 SGHRS and CDR2 YFSETQ. The CDR3 sequence is 15 residues long. Trimming removed 4 bases from V and 9 bases from J; junction bases left unmatched: 15. The CDR3 DNA follows: TGCGCCAGCAGCCCAACCGGGACAGGCAGTGGGGTGCAGTACTTC. This translates into CASSPTGTGSGVQYF.

The V gene is TRBV20-1, the J gene TRBJ2-3, with 7 positions matching TRBD2. Germline V lookup: CDR1 DFQATT, CDR2 SNEGSKA (reference sequence). V lost 5 bases and J lost 6; bases outside the gene matches: 11. This CDR3 contains 14 residues. In nucleotides, the CDR3 is TGCAGTGCTCCCCAAGGACTAGGCGCGGATACGCAGTATTTT. It encodes CSAPQGLGADTQYF.

V and J are TRBV7-2 and TRBJ2-5; 12 bases are a match to TRBD1. The V gene's germline CDR1 is SGHTA and CDR2 FQGNSA. CDR3 size: 15 residues. The trim removed 3 bases at V and 5 bases at J, leaving 4 bases unmatched. The CDR3 loop reads CASSFAGTGGETQYF. The CDR3 nucleotides read TGTGCCAGCAGCTTTGCCGGGACAGGGGGCGAGACCCAGTACTTC.

This clonotype was seen ten or more times. V and J are TRBV12-3 or TRBV12-4 and TRBJ1-1, with D perhaps TRBD1 (5 bases). The CDR3 covers 15 residues. The V gene lost 6 bases and the J gene lost 0 bases, with 14 bases spanning the gap. CDR3 residues: CASSPFGTLNTEAFF. CDR3 nucleotides: TGTGCCAGCAGCCCTTTCGGGACCCTGAACACTGAAGCTTTCTTT.

This clonotype appeared a few times. V is TRBV6-2 or TRBV6-3 and J is TRBJ2-7, with 7 bases matching TRBD1. Unmatched junction bases numbered 17, after V lost 7 bases and J lost 5 bases. CDR1 and CDR2 (germline): MNHEY, SVGEGT. This CDR3 is 16 amino acids long. In nucleotides, the CDR3 is TGTGCCAGCAACTCCCAACCGGGACAGAGTTCCGACGAGCAGTACTTC. Its protein is CASNSQPGQSSDEQYF.

This clonotype was seen a handful of times. The chain joins TRBV29-1 to TRBJ2-7, with D possibly called TRBD1 or TRBD2 (5 bases each). Trimming pared 6 bases from V and 1 base from J, leaving 16 bases between. Looked up from germline, CDR1 is SQVTM and CDR2 is ANQGSEA. The CDR3 totals 14 residues. As DNA, the CDR3 is TGCAGCGTATCAGAGGGGCCCTTTTCCTACGAGCAGTACTTC. It specifies CSVSEGPFSYEQYF.

The CDR3 loop is CASSSPAKEQYF. The CDR3 coding sequence is TGCGCCAGCAGCTCCCCCGCGAAGGAGCAGTACTTC. The chain combines TRBV5-1 with TRBJ2-7; D unclear. Germline V gives CDR1 SGHRS, CDR2 YFSETQ. The length of the CDR3 is 12 residues. With 3 bases removed from V and 7 bases from J, the gap between germline ends came to 11 bases.

The table lists this clonotype with a few counts. The chain uses TRBV12-3 or TRBV12-4 and TRBJ1-4; TRBD1 is a possible D gene (5 bases). Trimming stripped 5 bases from V and 8 bases from J, with 21 bases between. CDR3 length equals 16 residues. DNA of the CDR3: TGTGCCAGCAGTCCCCAGTGGGACCTGAGGCGCGAAAAACTGTTTTTT. This sequence encodes CASSPQWDLRREKLFF.

The rearrangement joins TRBV6-1 to TRBJ2-5; 8 bases match TRBD1. Germline assignment: CDR1 MNHNS and CDR2 SASEGT. V was clipped by 6 bases and J by 6 bases; unmatched bases: 9. This CDR3 is 14 amino acids long. The CDR3 sequence is CASRDTGGIQTQYF. In DNA, the CDR3 is TGTGCCAGCAGGGATACAGGGGGAATACAGACCCAGTACTTC.